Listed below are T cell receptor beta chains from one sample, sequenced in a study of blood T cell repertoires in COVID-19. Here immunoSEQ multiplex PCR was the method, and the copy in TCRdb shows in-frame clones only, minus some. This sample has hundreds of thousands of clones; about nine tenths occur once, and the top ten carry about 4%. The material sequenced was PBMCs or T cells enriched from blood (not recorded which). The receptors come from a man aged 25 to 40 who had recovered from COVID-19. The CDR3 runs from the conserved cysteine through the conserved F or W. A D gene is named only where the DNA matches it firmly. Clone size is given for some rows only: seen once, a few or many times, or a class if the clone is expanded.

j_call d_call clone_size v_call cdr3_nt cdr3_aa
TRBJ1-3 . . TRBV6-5 TGTGCCAGCGGCGGTGCCTCTGGAAACACCATATATTTT CASGGASGNTIYF
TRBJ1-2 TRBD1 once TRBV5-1 TGCGCCAGCAGCTTGTTAGCTGGACAGGGGCGCGCTAACTATGGCTACACCTTC CASSLLAGQGRANYGYTF
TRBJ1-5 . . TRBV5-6 TGTGCCAGCAGCCGCTACAACGGGGTTTATCAGCCCCAGCATTTT CASSRYNGVYQPQHF
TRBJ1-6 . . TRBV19 TGTGCCAGTAGCTTGACAGTTTATAATTCACCCCTCCACTTT CASSLTVYNSPLHF
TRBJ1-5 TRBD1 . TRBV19 TGTGCCAGTGGACAGGGCTATCGCCAGCCCCAGCATTTT CASGQGYRQPQHF
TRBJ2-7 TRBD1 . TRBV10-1 TGCGCCAGCAGTGAGGACAGGGACCGAGAGCAGTACTTC CASSEDRDREQYF
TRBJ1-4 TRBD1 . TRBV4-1 TGCGCCAGCAGCCAAGAGGACAGGGGGCTTAATGAAAAACTGTTTTTT CASSQEDRGLNEKLFF
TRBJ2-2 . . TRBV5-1 TGCGCCAGCAGCTTGAGTCAGCGGGTTGGTGACACCGGGGAGCTGTTTTTT CASSLSQRVGDTGELFF
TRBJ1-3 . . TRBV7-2 TGTGCCAGCAGCCAACACACAGGGCTGATCGGAAACACCATATATTTT CASSQHTGLIGNTIYF
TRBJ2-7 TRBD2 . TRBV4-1 TGCGCCAGCAGCCAAAGAGCTAGCGGGGGATTCTACGAGCAGTACTTC CASSQRASGGFYEQYF
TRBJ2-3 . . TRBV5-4 TGTGCCATCGGGCGGACTCCAGCGGATACGCAGTATTTT CAIGRTPADTQYF
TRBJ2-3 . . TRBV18 TGTGCCAGCTCACGCAGCGACACAGATACGCAGTATTTT CASSRSDTDTQYF
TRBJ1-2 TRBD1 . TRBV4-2 TGTGCCAGCACCACCCTAGACAGGGGGTCACCTAACTATGGCTACACCTTC CASTTLDRGSPNYGYTF
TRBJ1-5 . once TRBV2 TGTGCCAGCAGTGACGAAGGGACAAAGAATCAGCCCCAGCATTTT CASSDEGTKNQPQHF
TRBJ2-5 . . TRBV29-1 TGCAGCGTTGAGGGGCAGGGCCCCCTTCAAGAGACCCAGTACTTC CSVEGQGPLQETQYF
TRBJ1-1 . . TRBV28 TGTGCCAGCAGTCGTATCGGACAGCACATGAACACTGAAGCTTTCTTT CASSRIGQHMNTEAFF
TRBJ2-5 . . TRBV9 TGTGCCAGCAGCGTAGGTTCTTGGGGACAATATAGACAAGAGACCCAGTACTTC CASSVGSWGQYRQETQYF
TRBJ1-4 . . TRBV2 TGTGCCAGCAGGGACCGGGAGACGAATGAAAAACTGTTTTTT CASRDRETNEKLFF
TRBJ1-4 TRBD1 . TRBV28 TGTGCCAGCAGTCTCAGGACAGGGTTAGAAAAACTGTTTTTT CASSLRTGLEKLFF
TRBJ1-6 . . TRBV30 TGTGCCTGGAGTGTAGGGAGGGCCTATAATTCACCCCTCCACTTT CAWSVGRAYNSPLHF
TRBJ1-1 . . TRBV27 TGTGCCAGCAGTCCCCTTCCCGGGGGGGGGAACACTGAAGCTTTCTTT CASSPLPGGGNTEAFF
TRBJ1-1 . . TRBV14 TGTGCCAGCAGCCAAGAGTGGGTAAGGACAGATAACACTGAAGCTTTCTTT CASSQEWVRTDNTEAFF
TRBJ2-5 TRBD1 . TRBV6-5 TGTGCCAGCAGGGTCGACAGGGTGGTAAGAGAGACCCAGTACTTC CASRVDRVVRETQYF
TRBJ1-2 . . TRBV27 TGTGCCAGCAGTTTATTACCCCCAGGGAGGGGCTACACCTTC CASSLLPPGRGYTF